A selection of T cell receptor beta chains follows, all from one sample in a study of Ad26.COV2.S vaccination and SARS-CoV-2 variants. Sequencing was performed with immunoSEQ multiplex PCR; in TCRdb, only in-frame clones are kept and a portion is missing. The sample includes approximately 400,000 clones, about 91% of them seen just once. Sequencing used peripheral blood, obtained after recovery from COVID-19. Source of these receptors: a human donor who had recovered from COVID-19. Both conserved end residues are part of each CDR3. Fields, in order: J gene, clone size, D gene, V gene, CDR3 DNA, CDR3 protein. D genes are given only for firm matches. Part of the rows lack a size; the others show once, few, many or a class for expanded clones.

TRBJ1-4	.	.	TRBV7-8	TGTGCCAGCCGCCCAGGGCGGGTTGGTGAAAAACTGTTTTTT	CASRPGRVGEKLFF
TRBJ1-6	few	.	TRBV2	TGTGCCAGCAGTGACAGGGGAGGGGGTTCACCCCTCCACTTT	CASSDRGGGSPLHF
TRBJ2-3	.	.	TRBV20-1	TGCAGTGCTCGCGTTGGGGATACGCAGTATTTT	CSARVGDTQYF
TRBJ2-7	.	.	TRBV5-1	TGCGCCAGCAGCTTGAAGGGAAGCTCCTACGAGCAGTACTTC	CASSLKGSSYEQYF
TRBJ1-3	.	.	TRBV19	TGTGCCAGTAGTACGCATGAAGCCTCTGGAAACACCATATATTTT	CASSTHEASGNTIYF
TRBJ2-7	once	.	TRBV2	TGTGCCAGCAGTGTAAACCAGAGCTCCTACGAGCAGTACTTC	CASSVNQSSYEQYF
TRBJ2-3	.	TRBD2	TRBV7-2	TGTGCCAGCAGCCAGCGTGTAAGCGTAGCGGGGGGCATGGATACGCAGTATTTT	CASSQRVSVAGGMDTQYF
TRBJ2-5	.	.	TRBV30	TGTGCCTGGAGTCGACAGGGTCGGGGGGCAGAGACCCAGTACTTC	CAWSRQGRGAETQYF
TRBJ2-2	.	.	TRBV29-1	TGCAGCGTTGATTCAAGCTACACCGGGGAGCTGTTTTTT	CSVDSSYTGELFF
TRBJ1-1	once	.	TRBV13	TGTGCCAGCAGCTTAGGTGTGGGGCGCGCAGCTTTCTTT	CASSLGVGRAAFF
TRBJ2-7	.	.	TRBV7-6	TGTGCCAGCAGCCCCACAGGGACCTCCTACGAGCAGTACTTC	CASSPTGTSYEQYF